This TCR beta chain was recorded in a study of technical replicates of blood from a few donors. Some clones are missing from TCRdb's copy, which holds only in-frame ones; the method was immunoSEQ multiplex PCR. The sample shows approximately 75,000 clones, around 97% of them seen only once. Germline-derived CDR1 and CDR2 are SNHLY and FYNNEI. The ends were cut back, 3 bases at V and 6 bases at J, with 14 bases in the middle. The CDR3 covers 15 residues. Sample: T cells isolated from PBMCs. The sequence came from a human donor in good health. This rearrangement joins TRBV2 to TRBJ1-4; D unresolved. CDR3: CASSDLYQFHEKLFF. The CDR3 coding sequence is TGTGCCAGCAGTGATCTGTATCAGTTCCATGAAAAACTGTTTTTT.